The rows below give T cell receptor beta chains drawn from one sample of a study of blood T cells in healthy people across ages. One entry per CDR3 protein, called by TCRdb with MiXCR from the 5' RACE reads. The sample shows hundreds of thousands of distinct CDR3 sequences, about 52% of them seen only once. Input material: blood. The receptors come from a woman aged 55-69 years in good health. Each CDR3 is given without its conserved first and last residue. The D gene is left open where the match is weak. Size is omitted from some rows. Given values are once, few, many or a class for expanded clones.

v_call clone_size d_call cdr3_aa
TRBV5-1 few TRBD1 ASSLAPGGSYNEQF
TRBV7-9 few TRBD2 ASSLGGGANIQY
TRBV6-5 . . ASSYSLTAYTDTQY
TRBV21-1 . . ASSKEAAGQGAWETQY
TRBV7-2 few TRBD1 ASSLASRQGREQY
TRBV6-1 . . ASSEVELAGANVLT
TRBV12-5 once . ASGLILFGYDPHEQF
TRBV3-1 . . ASSQLTYNEQF
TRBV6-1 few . ASSEASSDEKLF
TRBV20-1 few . SANRGDQETQY
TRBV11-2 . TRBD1 ASSFGTGNTGELF
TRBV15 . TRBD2 ATSVSRAGGNEQF
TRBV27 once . ASSFWGSNYERY
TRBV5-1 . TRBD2 ASSTGLADNEQF
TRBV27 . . ASSLTGPYNSPLH
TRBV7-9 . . ASSILASGELF
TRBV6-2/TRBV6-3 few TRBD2 ASSPSGLATSYEQY
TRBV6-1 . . ASSEVSGDRNYGYT
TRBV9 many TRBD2 ASSVGLAATQY
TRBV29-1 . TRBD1 SVPQTGLTDTQY
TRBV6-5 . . ASSYAGLTDTQY
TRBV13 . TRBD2 ASSPASGVGYNEQY
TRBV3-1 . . ASSQVTYGCT
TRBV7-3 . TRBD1 ASSPSGGLTYEQY
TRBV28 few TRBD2 ASSLTSGRADTQY
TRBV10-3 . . AISALLGEQY
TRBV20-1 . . SASRGRPPSRGRTNYGYT
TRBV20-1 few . SASGSGSYEQY
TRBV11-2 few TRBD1 ASRRRTDRDQETQY
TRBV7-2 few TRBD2 ASSSREGPSYNEQF
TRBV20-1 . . SARDPLSARGYT
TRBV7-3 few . ASSRVSSGANVLT
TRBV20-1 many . SARVTGLAKNIQY
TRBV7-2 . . ASSPGASNTEAF
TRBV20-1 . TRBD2 SARILAGFEY
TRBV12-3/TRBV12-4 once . ASSLSSGPQH
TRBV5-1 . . ASSEGIRGYT
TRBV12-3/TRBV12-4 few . ASSLALDRDTQY
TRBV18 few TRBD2 ASFIPGLAVKTQY
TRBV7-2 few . ASSRGDGTGTYEQY
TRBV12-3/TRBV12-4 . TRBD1 ASTTGQGVGEQY
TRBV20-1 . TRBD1 SARTGGRDTQY